This T cell receptor beta chain appears in the sequencing data of a study of blood T cell repertoires in COVID-19. About the research overall: Sample material is recorded as cDNA or gDNA derived from T cells, B-cell-depleted T cells, or PBMCs.

For this clone: This CDR3 is also generated by other DNA sequences in the sample.

The CDR3 is 13 residues long. Germline loops: CDR1 MDHEN, CDR2 SYDVKM. V gave up 3 bases and J gave up 0 bases, with 5 bases separating them. Authors' analysis steps: Using reference gene primer amplification, nucleated cell counts were estimated. Clones were read by immunoSEQ multiplex PCR, and TCRdb kept only the in-frame ones, dropping some. The D gene and trimming were derived from the DNA, and the V and J assignments and clone size from that table. This table holds some 260,000 clones, approximately 88% found once. The chain couples TRBV28 to TRBJ1-1, with D unresolved. The TCR originated in a human donor in a cohort sampled during active COVID-19. The sample consisted of peripheral blood. The CDR3 nucleotides are TGTGCCAGCAGTTTGTCCTTGAACACTGAAGCTTTCTTT. As protein: CASSLSLNTEAFF.